This T cell receptor (beta chain) stems from a study of blood T cell repertoires in COVID-19. Across the study: The United States, Italy and Spain were the sources of the acute and convalescent COVID-19 samples. Nucleic acid was either cDNA or gDNA, and it came from T cells, B-cell-depleted T cells, or PBMCs.

Per the study methods: Reference gene primer amplification yielded estimated nucleated cell counts. Repertoires were generated with immunoSEQ multiplex PCR, while TCRdb's copy carries only in-frame clones and drops some. That table supplies the V and J calls and clone size; D and trimming were determined from the DNA. The table records 130,000 to 150,000 clones, 75% to 90% of them present only once. CDR1 and CDR2 (germline): LNHDA, SQIVND (reference sequence). CDR3 length equals 14 residues. Unmatched junction bases numbered 6, after V lost 5 bases and J lost 5 bases. The chain is built from TRBV19 and TRBJ2-7, with 10 bases identical to TRBD1. This clonotype originated in a man aged 70 or older who had recovered from COVID-19. Source material: peripheral blood. The CDR3 region is CASSHRDRGHEQYF. As DNA, the CDR3 is TGTGCCAGTAGTCACCGGGACAGGGGACACGAGCAGTACTTC.